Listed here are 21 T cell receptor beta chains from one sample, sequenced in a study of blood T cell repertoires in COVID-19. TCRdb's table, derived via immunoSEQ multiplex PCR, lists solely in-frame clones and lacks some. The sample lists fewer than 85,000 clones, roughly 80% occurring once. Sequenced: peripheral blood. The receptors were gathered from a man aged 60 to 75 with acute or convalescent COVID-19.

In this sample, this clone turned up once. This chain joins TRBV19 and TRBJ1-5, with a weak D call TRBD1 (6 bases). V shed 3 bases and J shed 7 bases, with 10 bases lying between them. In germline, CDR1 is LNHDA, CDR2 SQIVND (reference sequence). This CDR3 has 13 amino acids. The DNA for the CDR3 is TGTGCCAGTAGTATTGGGGGCGAGCAGCCCCAGCATTTT. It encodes CASSIGGEQPQHF.

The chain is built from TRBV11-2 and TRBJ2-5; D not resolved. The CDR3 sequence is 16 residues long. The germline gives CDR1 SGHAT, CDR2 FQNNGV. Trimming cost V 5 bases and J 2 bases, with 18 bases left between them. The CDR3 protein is CASSPNFATNQETQYF. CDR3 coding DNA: TGTGCCAGCAGCCCCAACTTCGCGACAAATCAAGAGACCCAGTACTTC.

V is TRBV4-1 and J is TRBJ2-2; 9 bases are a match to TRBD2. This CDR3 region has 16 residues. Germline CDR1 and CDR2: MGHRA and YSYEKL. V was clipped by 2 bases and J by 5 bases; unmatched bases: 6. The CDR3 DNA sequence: TGCGCCAGCAGCCAAAGCTGGACTAGCGAAACCGGGGAGCTGTTTTTT. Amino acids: CASSQSWTSETGELFF.

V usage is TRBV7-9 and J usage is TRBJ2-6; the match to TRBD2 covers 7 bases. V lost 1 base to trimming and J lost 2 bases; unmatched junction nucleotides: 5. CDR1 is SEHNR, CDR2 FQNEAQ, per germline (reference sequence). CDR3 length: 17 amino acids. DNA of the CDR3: TGTGCCAGCAGCTTAGGGCCCGGGGGGACTGGGGCCAACGTCCTGACTTTC. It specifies CASSLGPGGTGANVLTF.

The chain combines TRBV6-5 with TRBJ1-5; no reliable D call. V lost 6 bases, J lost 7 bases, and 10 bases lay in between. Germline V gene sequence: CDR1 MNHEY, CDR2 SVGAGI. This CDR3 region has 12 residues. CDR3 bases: TGTGCCAGCAGGACATCAGAACAGCCCCAGCATTTT. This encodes CASRTSEQPQHF.

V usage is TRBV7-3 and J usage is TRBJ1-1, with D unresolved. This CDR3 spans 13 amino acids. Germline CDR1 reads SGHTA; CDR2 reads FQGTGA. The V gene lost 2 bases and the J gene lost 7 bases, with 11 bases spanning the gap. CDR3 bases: TGTGCCAGCAGCTTATCGCGAGGGAATGAAGCTTTCTTT. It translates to CASSLSRGNEAFF.

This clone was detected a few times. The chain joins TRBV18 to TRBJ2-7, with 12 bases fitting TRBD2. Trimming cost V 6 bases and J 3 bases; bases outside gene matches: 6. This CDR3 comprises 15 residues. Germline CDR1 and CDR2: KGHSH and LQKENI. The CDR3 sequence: CASSYGTSGYYEQYV. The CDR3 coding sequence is TGTGCCAGCTCCTACGGGACTAGCGGGTACTACGAGCAGTACGTC.

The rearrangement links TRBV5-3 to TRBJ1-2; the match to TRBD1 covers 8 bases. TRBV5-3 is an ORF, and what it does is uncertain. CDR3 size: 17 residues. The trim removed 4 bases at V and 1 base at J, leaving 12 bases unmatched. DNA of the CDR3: TGTGCCAGAAGCGGACAGGGTAGAGCGTCGGGTAACTATGGCTACACCTTC. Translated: CARSGQGRASGNYGYTF.

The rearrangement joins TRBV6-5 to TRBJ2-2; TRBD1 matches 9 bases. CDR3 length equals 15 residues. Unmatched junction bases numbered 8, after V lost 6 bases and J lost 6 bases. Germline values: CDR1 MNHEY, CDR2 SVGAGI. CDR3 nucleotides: TGTGCCAGCAGCGTTGGGACAGGGTATTCCGGGGAGCTGTTTTTT. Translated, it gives CASSVGTGYSGELFF.

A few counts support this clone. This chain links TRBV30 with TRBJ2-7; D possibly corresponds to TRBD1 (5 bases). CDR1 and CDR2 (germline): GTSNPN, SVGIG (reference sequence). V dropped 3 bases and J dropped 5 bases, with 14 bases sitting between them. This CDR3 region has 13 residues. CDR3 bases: TGTGCCTGGAGCGTGGGCAGGGTGAACGAGCAGTACTTC. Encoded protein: CAWSVGRVNEQYF.

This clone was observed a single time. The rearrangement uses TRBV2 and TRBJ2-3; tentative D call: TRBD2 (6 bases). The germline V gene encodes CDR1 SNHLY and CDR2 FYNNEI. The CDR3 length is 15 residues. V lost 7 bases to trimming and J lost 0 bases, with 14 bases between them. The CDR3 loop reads CASKAGSPSTDTQYF. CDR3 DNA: TGTGCCAGCAAAGCGGGCTCCCCTAGCACAGATACGCAGTATTTT.

The CDR3 loop is CASSEDSENYEQYV. In DNA form, the CDR3 reads TGCGCCAGCAGCGAAGACAGCGAAAACTACGAGCAGTACGTC. This chain connects TRBV10-2 to TRBJ2-7; a possible D gene is TRBD1 (5 bases). Germline V lookup: CDR1 WSHSY, CDR2 SAAADI. The CDR3 has 14 residues. Trimming left V 6 bases short and J 3 bases short, with 15 bases between.

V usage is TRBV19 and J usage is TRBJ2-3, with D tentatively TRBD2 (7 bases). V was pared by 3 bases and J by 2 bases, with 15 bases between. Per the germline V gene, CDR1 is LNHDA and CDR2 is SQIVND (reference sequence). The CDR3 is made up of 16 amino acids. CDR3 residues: CASSIGRGGFTDTQYF. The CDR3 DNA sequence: TGTGCCAGTAGTATCGGAAGGGGGGGCTTCACAGATACGCAGTATTTT.

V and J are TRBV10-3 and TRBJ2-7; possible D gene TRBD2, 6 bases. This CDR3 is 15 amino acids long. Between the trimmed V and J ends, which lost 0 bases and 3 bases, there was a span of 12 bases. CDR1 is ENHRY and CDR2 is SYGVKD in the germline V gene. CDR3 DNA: TGTGCCATCAGTGAGTCCTGGGACTCTCTCTACGAGCAGTACTTC. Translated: CAISESWDSLYEQYF.

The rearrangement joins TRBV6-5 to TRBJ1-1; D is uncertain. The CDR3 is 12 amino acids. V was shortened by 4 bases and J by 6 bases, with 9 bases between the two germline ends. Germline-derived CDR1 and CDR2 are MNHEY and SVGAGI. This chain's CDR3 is CASSSRRAEAFF. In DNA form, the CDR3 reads TGTGCCAGCAGTTCCCGACGGGCTGAAGCTTTCTTT.

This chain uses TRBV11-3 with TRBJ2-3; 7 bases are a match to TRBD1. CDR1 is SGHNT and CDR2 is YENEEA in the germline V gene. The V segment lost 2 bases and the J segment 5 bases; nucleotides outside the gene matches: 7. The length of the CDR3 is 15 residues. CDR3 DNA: TGTGCCAGCAGCTTAAAGGGGGCGTCAGGAGATACGCAGTATTTT. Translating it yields CASSLKGASGDTQYF.

The CDR3 here is CASNPGQSQETQYF. The CDR3, as DNA: TGCGCCAGTAATCCGGGACAAAGCCAAGAGACCCAGTACTTC. The V gene is TRBV5-1, the J gene TRBJ2-5; TRBD1 might be the D (6 bases). The CDR3 covers 14 residues. Looked up from germline, CDR1 is SGHRS and CDR2 is YFSETQ. V lost 8 bases and J 1 base, leaving 15 bases between the germline ends.

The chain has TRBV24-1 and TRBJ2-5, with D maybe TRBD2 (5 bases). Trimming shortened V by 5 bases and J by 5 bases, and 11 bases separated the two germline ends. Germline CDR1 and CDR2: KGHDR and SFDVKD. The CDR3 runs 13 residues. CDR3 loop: CATSARGRETQYF. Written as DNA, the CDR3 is TGTGCCACCAGTGCACGGGGTCGTGAGACCCAGTACTTC.

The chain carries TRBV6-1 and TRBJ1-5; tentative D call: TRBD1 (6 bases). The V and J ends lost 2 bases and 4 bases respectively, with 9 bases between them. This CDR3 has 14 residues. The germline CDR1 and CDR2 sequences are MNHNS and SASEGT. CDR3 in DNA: TGTGCCAGCAGTGAAACAGGGCAGAATCAGCCCCAGCATTTT. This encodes CASSETGQNQPQHF.

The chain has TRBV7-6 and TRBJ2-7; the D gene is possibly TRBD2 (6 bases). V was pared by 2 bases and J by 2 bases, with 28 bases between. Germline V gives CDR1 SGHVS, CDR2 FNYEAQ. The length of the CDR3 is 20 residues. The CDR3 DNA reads TGTGCCAGCAGCTTACCATTAGGTCGGCTCTTGGCGGGACTTACCTACGAGCAGTACTTC. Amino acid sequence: CASSLPLGRLLAGLTYEQYF.

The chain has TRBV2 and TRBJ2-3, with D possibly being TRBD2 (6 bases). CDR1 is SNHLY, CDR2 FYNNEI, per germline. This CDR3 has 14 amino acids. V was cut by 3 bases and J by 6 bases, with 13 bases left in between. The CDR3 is CASSEERAMDTQYF. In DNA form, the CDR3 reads TGTGCCAGCAGTGAGGAGCGGGCCATGGATACGCAGTATTTT.